These T cell receptor beta chains were read from a single sample in a study of CD4 T cells in relation to SARS-CoV-2 and coronaviruses. Sequencing used immunoSEQ multiplex PCR; TCRdb keeps in-frame clones, though not all of them. The sample consists of 20,000 to 25,000 clones, around 76% of them appearing once. What these receptors recognize is not known. The sequencing sample was made of CD4+ T cells from PBMCs, cultured in vitro. Every receptor here comes from a human donor in good health. Each CDR3 is given with its conserved first and last residue. Fields, in order: CDR3 protein, J gene, clone size, CDR3 length, V gene. The size entry is marked missing in some rows and otherwise reads once, few, many or a size class.

CDR3aa: CATSDPRGLAGTGELFF
j_gene: TRBJ2-2
abundance: NA
len: 17
v_gene: TRBV24-1

CDR3aa: CAWSRQGPGELFF
j_gene: TRBJ2-2
abundance: NA
len: 13
v_gene: TRBV30

CDR3aa: CASSHSTGIRYLVRFTDTQYF
j_gene: TRBJ2-3
abundance: NA
len: 21
v_gene: TRBV3-1/TRBV3-2

CDR3aa: CASSLVSAQETQYF
j_gene: TRBJ2-5
abundance: NA
len: 14
v_gene: TRBV5-6

CDR3aa: CATSDLRENHLSRDTQYF
j_gene: TRBJ2-3
abundance: NA
len: 18
v_gene: TRBV24-1

CDR3aa: CAIRNSGSEYEQYF
j_gene: TRBJ2-7
abundance: NA
len: 14
v_gene: TRBV10-3

CDR3aa: CASSYPRPKTEAFF
j_gene: TRBJ1-1
abundance: NA
len: 14
v_gene: TRBV6-9

CDR3aa: CASSMESRETQYF
j_gene: TRBJ2-5
abundance: NA
len: 13
v_gene: TRBV5-1

CDR3aa: CASSIGTSGSTGELFF
j_gene: TRBJ2-2
abundance: NA
len: 16
v_gene: TRBV19

CDR3aa: CASSLVAGRDYGYTF
j_gene: TRBJ1-2
abundance: NA
len: 15
v_gene: TRBV7-3

CDR3aa: CASSPQPPDRANYGYTF
j_gene: TRBJ1-2
abundance: NA
len: 17
v_gene: TRBV11-2

CDR3aa: CASSRIGDYEQYF
j_gene: TRBJ2-7
abundance: once
len: 13
v_gene: TRBV3-1/TRBV3-2

CDR3aa: CASSSWTGEETQYF
j_gene: TRBJ2-5
abundance: NA
len: 14
v_gene: TRBV5-1

CDR3aa: CASSQEAGSYNEQFF
j_gene: TRBJ2-1
abundance: NA
len: 15
v_gene: TRBV3-1/TRBV3-2

CDR3aa: CASAQNASRFTDTQYF
j_gene: TRBJ2-3
abundance: NA
len: 16
v_gene: TRBV21-1

CDR3aa: CASRNRTGRSYEQYF
j_gene: TRBJ2-7
abundance: NA
len: 15
v_gene: TRBV6-5

CDR3aa: CASSPGLAGADTQYF
j_gene: TRBJ2-3
abundance: NA
len: 15
v_gene: TRBV18

CDR3aa: CASRSVNQPQHF
j_gene: TRBJ1-5
abundance: once
len: 12
v_gene: TRBV6-5

CDR3aa: CAWSVRETQYF
j_gene: TRBJ2-5
abundance: NA
len: 11
v_gene: TRBV30

CDR3aa: CASSLVRLARNEQFF
j_gene: TRBJ2-1
abundance: once
len: 15
v_gene: TRBV11-2

CDR3aa: CASNEGFNQPQHF
j_gene: TRBJ1-5
abundance: NA
len: 13
v_gene: TRBV2

CDR3aa: CASSTSGGTYEQYF
j_gene: TRBJ2-7
abundance: once
len: 14
v_gene: TRBV27

CDR3aa: CSVEDGQPQTSGRPYEQYF
j_gene: TRBJ2-7
abundance: NA
len: 19
v_gene: TRBV29-1

CDR3aa: CSASHRGTNEQFF
j_gene: TRBJ2-1
abundance: NA
len: 13
v_gene: TRBV20-1

CDR3aa: CSVAIPGQGSSEQYF
j_gene: TRBJ2-7
abundance: NA
len: 15
v_gene: TRBV29-1

CDR3aa: CSVGQVPSSYEQYF
j_gene: TRBJ2-7
abundance: NA
len: 14
v_gene: TRBV29-1

CDR3aa: CASSGGHEQFF
j_gene: TRBJ2-1
abundance: NA
len: 11
v_gene: TRBV25-1

CDR3aa: CASSQNNEQFF
j_gene: TRBJ2-1
abundance: NA
len: 11
v_gene: TRBV14

CDR3aa: CASSPGQGYYGYTF
j_gene: TRBJ1-2
abundance: NA
len: 14
v_gene: TRBV2

CDR3aa: CASTKGSSYEQYF
j_gene: TRBJ2-7
abundance: NA
len: 13
v_gene: TRBV5-5

CDR3aa: CASRRSPGANNSPLHF
j_gene: TRBJ1-6
abundance: NA
len: 16
v_gene: TRBV5-1

CDR3aa: CSVGGQGHFPNYGYTF
j_gene: TRBJ1-2
abundance: once
len: 16
v_gene: TRBV29-1

CDR3aa: CASSPGQGWNTEAFF
j_gene: TRBJ1-1
abundance: NA
len: 15
v_gene: TRBV4-1

CDR3aa: CASTAGPNQPQHF
j_gene: TRBJ1-5
abundance: NA
len: 13
v_gene: TRBV19

CDR3aa: CASKQDGEKLFF
j_gene: TRBJ1-4
abundance: NA
len: 12
v_gene: TRBV5-1

CDR3aa: CASSMAQGTRVRKTVF
j_gene: TRBJ1-4
abundance: NA
len: 16
v_gene: TRBV19

CDR3aa: CASSPPRDRDHEQYF
j_gene: TRBJ2-7
abundance: NA
len: 15
v_gene: TRBV7-9

CDR3aa: CASSEEGRGNTEAFF
j_gene: TRBJ1-1
abundance: NA
len: 15
v_gene: TRBV6-1

CDR3aa: CASLPSYGSPLHF
j_gene: TRBJ1-6
abundance: NA
len: 13
v_gene: TRBV19

CDR3aa: CASSERWNEQFF
j_gene: TRBJ2-1
abundance: once
len: 12
v_gene: TRBV10-2

CDR3aa: CSASTRTEQFF
j_gene: TRBJ2-1
abundance: few
len: 11
v_gene: TRBV20-1

CDR3aa: CSTYTDTQYF
j_gene: TRBJ2-3
abundance: NA
len: 10
v_gene: TRBV20-1

CDR3aa: CAWSRDRGFDSSYNEQFF
j_gene: TRBJ2-1
abundance: NA
len: 18
v_gene: TRBV30

CDR3aa: CASSKTSQNTHQPQHF
j_gene: TRBJ1-5
abundance: NA
len: 16
v_gene: TRBV21-1

CDR3aa: CASSVHGSSYEQYF
j_gene: TRBJ2-7
abundance: once
len: 14
v_gene: TRBV9

CDR3aa: CATADPTRQQYF
j_gene: TRBJ2-7
abundance: NA
len: 12
v_gene: TRBV15

CDR3aa: CASSPGQGETQYF
j_gene: TRBJ2-5
abundance: once
len: 13
v_gene: TRBV5-1

CDR3aa: CASRGLAGEQYF
j_gene: TRBJ2-7
abundance: once
len: 12
v_gene: TRBV28

CDR3aa: CASSPRFGTATYEQYF
j_gene: TRBJ2-7
abundance: once
len: 16
v_gene: TRBV7-9

CDR3aa: CASSISDTQYF
j_gene: TRBJ2-3
abundance: NA
len: 11
v_gene: TRBV7-3

CDR3aa: CASSLIWHFYGNTIYF
j_gene: TRBJ1-3
abundance: NA
len: 16
v_gene: TRBV11-2

CDR3aa: CASSQRAARGYEQYF
j_gene: TRBJ2-7
abundance: NA
len: 15
v_gene: TRBV3-1/TRBV3-2

CDR3aa: CATSRDYTTQTQYF
j_gene: TRBJ2-5
abundance: once
len: 14
v_gene: TRBV15